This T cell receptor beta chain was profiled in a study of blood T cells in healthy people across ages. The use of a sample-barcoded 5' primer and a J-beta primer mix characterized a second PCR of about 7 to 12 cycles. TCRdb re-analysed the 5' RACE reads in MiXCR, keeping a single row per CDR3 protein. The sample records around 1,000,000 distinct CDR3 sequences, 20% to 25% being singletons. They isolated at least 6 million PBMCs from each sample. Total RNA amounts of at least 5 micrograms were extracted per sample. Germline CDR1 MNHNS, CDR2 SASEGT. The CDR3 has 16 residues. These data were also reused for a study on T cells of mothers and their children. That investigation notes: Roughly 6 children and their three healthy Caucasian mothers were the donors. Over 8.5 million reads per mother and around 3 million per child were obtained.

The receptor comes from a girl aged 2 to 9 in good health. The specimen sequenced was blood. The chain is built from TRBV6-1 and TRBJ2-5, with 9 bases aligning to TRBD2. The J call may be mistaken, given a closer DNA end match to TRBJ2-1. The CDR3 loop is CASRGGVAGVYNEQFF. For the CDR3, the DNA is TGTGCCAGCAGAGGAGGGGTAGCGGGGGTCTACAATGAGCAGTTCTTC.